A selection of T cell receptor beta chains follows, all from one sample in a study of patients and donors after allogeneic stem cell transplantation. MiXCR, run by TCRdb on the RT-PCR reads, gives a single entry per CDR3 protein. The sample gives more than 55,000 distinct CDR3 sequences, 13% of which show up once; approximately 32% is in the top ten. The sample was blood, either unsorted or a sorted T cell fraction (not recorded which). The receptors derive from a human donor who was either an allogeneic HSCT recipient or a stem cell or donor lymphocyte infusion donor (not recorded which). It is not recorded whose cells these are; they may come from a transplant donor. CDR3s include the opening cysteine and the closing phenylalanine or tryptophan. Each record gives: D gene, clone size, J gene, V gene, CDR3 protein, CDR3 DNA. A D gene is named only where the DNA matches it firmly. Size tells how often a clone was seen (once, few, many) or the class of an expanded clone, and some rows leave it out.

-	few	TRBJ2-1	TRBV24-1	CATSDIGSLSYNEQFF	TGTGCCACCAGTGATATCGGGAGTTTGTCCTACAATGAGCAGTTCTTC
-	few	TRBJ2-5	TRBV9	CASSVTGIETQYF	TGTGCCAGCAGCGTTACAGGGATAGAGACCCAGTACTTC
-	many	TRBJ1-1	TRBV29-1	CSVDPFQGISNTEAFF	TGCAGCGTTGACCCCTTCCAGGGGATCTCGAACACTGAAGCTTTCTTT
-	-	TRBJ2-3	TRBV29-1	CSVEGSGTGTDTQYF	TGCAGCGTTGAAGGTAGCGGGACAGGCACAGATACGCAGTATTTT
-	many	TRBJ1-2	TRBV9	CASRPSANLSGYTF	TGTGCCAGCAGACCGTCAGCCAATTTGAGTGGCTACACCTTC
TRBD1	many	TRBJ1-4	TRBV27	CASSATGLNEKLFF	TGTGCCAGCAGTGCGACAGGGCTTAATGAAAAACTGTTTTTT
TRBD2	-	TRBJ2-3	TRBV20-1	CSARDRWLAGGPSTDTQYF	TGCAGTGCTAGAGATAGGTGGCTAGCGGGAGGGCCTAGCACAGATACGCAGTATTTT
-	few	TRBJ1-5	TRBV7-9	CASSSTEGYDQPQHF	TGTGCCAGCAGCTCGACAGAGGGCTATGATCAGCCCCAGCATTTT
TRBD1	many	TRBJ1-1	TRBV6-5	CASSYKDRGITEAFF	TGTGCCAGCAGTTACAAAGACAGGGGCATCACTGAAGCTTTCTTT
-	few	TRBJ2-1	TRBV11-2	CASSLGRESSEQFF	TGTGCCAGCAGCTTAGGTAGGGAGTCAAGTGAGCAGTTCTTC
-	few	TRBJ1-5	TRBV12-3/TRBV12-4	CASSLVGTGKIDQPQHF	TGTGCCAGCAGTTTAGTAGGCACAGGGAAAATAGATCAGCCCCAGCATTTT
-	many	TRBJ1-1	TRBV29-1	CSPSNTGNTEAFF	TGCAGCCCGTCTAACACAGGGAACACTGAAGCTTTCTTT